These 24 T cell receptor beta chains originate from one sample sequenced in a study of OX40 agonist ivuxolimab in advanced cancers. The assay was immunoSEQ multiplex PCR, and TCRdb's table has in-frame clones only and misses some. The sample records tens of thousands of clones, approximately 85% being singletons. The source was CD4+ or CD8+ T cells sorted from blood, collected in a trial of the OX40 agonist ivuxolimab. These receptors originate from an adult with an advanced solid tumor such as melanoma, head and neck, liver or kidney cancer.

This chain links TRBV6-6 with TRBJ1-1, with D uncertain. This CDR3 is built from 12 residues. Germline loops: CDR1 MNHNY, CDR2 SVGAGI (reference sequence). The V and J ends lost 6 bases and 1 base respectively, with 6 bases between them. CDR3 region: CASSSRNTEAFF. In DNA, the CDR3 is TGTGCCAGCAGCTCAAGGAACACTGAAGCTTTCTTT.

The rearrangement uses TRBV6-5 and TRBJ1-1, with a tentative D call TRBD1 (5 bases). Germline loops: CDR1 MNHEY, CDR2 SVGAGI. V was trimmed by 6 bases and J by 1 base, leaving 12 bases between them. This CDR3 contains 14 residues. CDR3 DNA: TGTGCCAGCAGCACGTTGACAGCGAACACTGAAGCTTTCTTT. Its protein is CASSTLTANTEAFF.

The chain employs TRBV2 and TRBJ2-3, with D uncertain. CDR3 size: 12 residues. The V and J ends lost 3 bases and 6 bases respectively, with 7 bases between them. Germline CDR1 and CDR2: SNHLY and FYNNEI. DNA for the CDR3: TGTGCCAGCAGTGATGTGGATGATACGCAGTATTTT. It translates to CASSDVDDTQYF.

The chain is built from TRBV5-1 and TRBJ1-1; 9 bases are a match to TRBD1. The CDR3 covers 14 residues. After removal of 2 bases from V and 7 bases from J, the junction contained 6 bases not matched to a gene. Germline lookup yields CDR1 SGHRS and CDR2 YFSETQ. The CDR3 DNA is TGCGCCAGCAGCTTACGACAGGGGGAGGGTGAAGCTTTCTTT. Protein: CASSLRQGEGEAFF.

In DNA, the CDR3 is TGTGCCAGCAGTGGATCCGGGACACGGCCCTCCTACGAGCAGTACTTC. Its translation: CASSGSGTRPSYEQYF. The rearrangement uses TRBV28 and TRBJ2-7; perhaps TRBD1 as D (6 bases). Germline V gives CDR1 MDHEN, CDR2 SYDVKM. V lost 5 bases, J lost 0 bases, and 17 bases lay in between. This CDR3 has 16 amino acids.

This clone came up once. The germline gene is not matched at one end of the junction; a read error may be the cause. This chain joins TRBV7-9 and TRBJ2-5; D unresolved. Germline CDR1 SEHNR, CDR2 FQNEAQ (reference sequence). CDR3 length: 12 residues. The DNA of the CDR3 is TGTGCCAGCAGCTTGCTCCAAGGGACCCAGTACTTC. It specifies CASSLLQGTQYF.

The chain joins TRBV5-4 to TRBJ2-5, with D unclear. Trimming took 3 bases from V and 2 from J, leaving 14 bases between them. Per the germline V gene, CDR1 is SGHNT and CDR2 is YYREEE (reference sequence). This CDR3 spans 15 amino acids. This CDR3 reads CASSSGRVIQETQYF. The CDR3 DNA is TGTGCCAGCAGCTCCGGCCGGGTGATACAAGAGACCCAGTACTTC. The full variable domain, its missing parts supplied by reference TRBV5-4 and TRBJ2-5, is ETGVTQSPTHLIKTRGQQVTLRCSSQSGHNTVSWYQQALGQGPQFIFQYYREEENGRGNFPPRFSGLQFPNYSSELNVNALELDDSALYLCASSSGRVIQETQYFGPGTRLLVL.

This sequence joins TRBV30 and TRBJ2-7; D not certain. The CDR3 is made up of 16 amino acids. The V and J ends lost 0 bases and 3 bases respectively, with 18 bases between them. Germline loops: CDR1 GTSNPN, CDR2 SVGIG (reference sequence). CDR3 in DNA: TGTGCCTGGAGTGTAAGGCGGTCTTCTTTGGGCTACGAGCAGTACTTC. Amino acid sequence: CAWSVRRSSLGYEQYF.

The rearrangement links TRBV4-1 to TRBJ2-1, with no clear D. The CDR3 extends over 12 amino acids. V was cut by 2 bases and J by 11 bases, with 10 bases left in between. Germline assignment: CDR1 MGHRA and CDR2 YSYEKL. This CDR3 reads CASSQPSGKQFF. The CDR3 DNA follows: TGCGCCAGCAGCCAACCCTCTGGCAAGCAGTTCTTC.

This sequence joins TRBV28 and TRBJ2-3; 8 bases align to TRBD1. Trimming removed 6 bases from V and 7 bases from J; junction bases left unmatched: 12. The CDR3 consists of 15 residues. Germline CDR1 reads MDHEN; CDR2 reads SYDVKM. As DNA, the CDR3 is TGTGCCAGCAGCGGTGGACAGGGCGAACGATATACGCAGTATTTT. Translating it yields CASSGGQGERYTQYF.

This CDR3 is CASRDGTGQETQYF. In DNA, the CDR3 is TGTGCCAGCAGAGACGGGACAGGGCAAGAGACCCAGTACTTC. V is TRBV2 and J is TRBJ2-5; 9 nucleotides agree with TRBD1. Germline values: CDR1 SNHLY, CDR2 FYNNEI. Trimming cost V 6 bases and J 2 bases; bases outside gene matches: 4. The CDR3 contains 14 residues.

The J gene is TRBJ1-2, the V gene TRBV11-2, with 8 nucleotides matching TRBD1. Trimming took 1 base from V and 7 from J; bases not matched to a gene: 11. CDR3 length: 16 residues. CDR1 and CDR2 (germline): SGHAT, FQNNGV. The CDR3 nucleotides are TGTGCCAGCAGCTTAGCTCGACAGGGGACCGAGTTTGGCTACACCTTC. Protein product: CASSLARQGTEFGYTF.

DNA for the CDR3: TGTGCCAGCAGCCCCGCGGGACAGGGACCCTGGGGCTACACCTTC. The encoded protein is CASSPAGQGPWGYTF. The genes are TRBV6-6 and TRBJ1-2; 9 bases map to TRBD1. The germline CDR1 and CDR2 sequences are MNHNY and SVGAGI (reference sequence). V trimming: 6 bases; J trimming: 8 bases; junction bases outside the gene matches: 13. This CDR3 comprises 15 residues.

The gene calls are TRBV25-1 and TRBJ1-4, with 7 bases fitting TRBD1. The trim removed 2 bases at V and 8 bases at J, leaving 5 bases unmatched. This CDR3 contains 14 residues. The V gene's germline CDR1 is MGHDK and CDR2 SYGVNS. For the CDR3, the DNA is TGTGCCAGCAGTGAAACAGGGGACGCGGAAAAACTGTTTTTT. Residues: CASSETGDAEKLFF.

In DNA, the CDR3 is TGTGCCAGCAGCCGAGACCGAGGGACAGGGGGCTACGAGACCCAGTACTTC. It codes for CASSRDRGTGGYETQYF. V and J are TRBV7-9 and TRBJ2-5, with 12 positions matching TRBD1. CDR3 size: 17 residues. Germline V gives CDR1 SEHNR, CDR2 FQNEAQ (reference sequence). After removal of 5 bases from V and 5 bases from J, the junction contained 12 bases not matched to a gene.

This clone has a handful of counts. The rearrangement uses TRBV19 and TRBJ1-5; TRBD1 matches at 11 bases. V trimming: 9 bases; J trimming: 1 base; junction bases outside the gene matches: 5. Germline CDR1 and CDR2: LNHDA and SQIVND (reference sequence). This CDR3 has 15 residues. CDR3 loop: CASTGQGASNQPQHF. The CDR3 coding sequence is TGTGCCAGCACAGGACAGGGGGCAAGCAATCAGCCCCAGCATTTT.

The genes are TRBV7-9 and TRBJ2-3; D is possibly TRBD2 (7 bases). In germline, CDR1 is SEHNR, CDR2 FQNEAQ (reference sequence). The V and J ends lost 5 bases and 2 bases respectively, with 14 bases between them. The CDR3 length is 15 residues. The CDR3 protein is CASSRREGDTDTQYF. CDR3 bases: TGTGCCAGCAGCCGCAGGGAGGGGGACACAGATACGCAGTATTTT.

This chain uses TRBV7-4 with TRBJ2-6, with 14 bases that match TRBD2. The CDR3 is 20 amino acids. CDR1 and CDR2 (germline): SGHVT, SQSDAQ. Trimming took 5 bases from V and 0 from J; bases not matched to a gene: 9. CDR3 amino acids: CASSPGLAGGTYSGANVLTF. The CDR3 DNA follows: TGTGCCAGCAGCCCCGGACTAGCGGGAGGTACCTACTCTGGGGCCAACGTCCTGACTTTC.

The V call is TRBV5-1, the J call TRBJ1-1; 7 bases are shared with TRBD1. Germline values: CDR1 SGHRS, CDR2 YFSETQ. V was pared by 4 bases and J by 0 bases, with 3 bases of the junction left unmatched. This CDR3 comprises 14 residues. CDR3 nucleotide sequence: TGCGCCAGCAGCGTGGGACAGATGAACACTGAAGCTTTCTTT. Encoded protein: CASSVGQMNTEAFF.

The CDR3 loop reads CASSLLSIQETQYF. CDR3 coding DNA: TGCGCCAGCAGCTTGCTTTCGATTCAAGAGACCCAGTACTTC. The genes are TRBV5-1 and TRBJ2-5, with D unresolved. Trimming removed 1 base from V and 2 bases from J, with 9 bases in between. CDR1 is SGHRS, CDR2 YFSETQ, per germline. This CDR3 spans 14 amino acids.

The chain has TRBV12-5 and TRBJ2-2, with 8 bases matching TRBD1. There are 16 residues in the CDR3. Losses at the gene ends were 5 bases for V and 1 base for J; bases not matched to a gene: 6. Germline CDR1 LGHNT, CDR2 FRNRAP. The CDR3 spells CASGGGQGVNTGELFF. In nucleotides, the CDR3 is TGTGCTAGTGGTGGAGGACAGGGTGTGAACACCGGGGAGCTGTTTTTT.

This chain uses TRBV5-5 with TRBJ2-2; 14 nucleotides agree with TRBD2. Germline V gives CDR1 SGHKS, CDR2 YYEKEE (reference sequence). The CDR3 is made up of 17 amino acids. V was clipped by 2 bases and J by 4 bases; unmatched bases: 4. The CDR3 loop reads CASSFKGTSGSTGELFF. CDR3 bases: TGTGCCAGCAGCTTTAAAGGGACTAGCGGGAGCACCGGGGAGCTGTTTTTT.

The chain recombines TRBV7-9 with TRBJ1-1; D is undetermined. Germline V gene sequence: CDR1 SEHNR, CDR2 FQNEAQ (reference sequence). The CDR3 is made up of 13 amino acids. Trimming left V 5 bases short and J 5 bases short, with 12 bases between. The CDR3 protein is CASSPARFTEAFF. The DNA for the CDR3 is TGTGCCAGCAGCCCGGCGAGATTTACTGAAGCTTTCTTT.

This clone has a handful of counts. The chain is built from TRBV29-1 and TRBJ1-5; TRBD1 is a possible D gene (6 bases). The germline V gene encodes CDR1 SQVTM and CDR2 ANQGSEA. V was trimmed by 7 bases and J by 6 bases, leaving 16 bases between them. CDR3 size: 13 residues. The CDR3 is CSAAAGEGQPQHF. The CDR3 DNA follows: TGCAGCGCCGCTGCAGGGGAAGGTCAGCCCCAGCATTTT.